Reported below is one TCR beta chain. Its antigen is not identified. Libraries were prepared by immunoSEQ multiplex PCR; TCRdb keeps only in-frame clonotypes and omits some of them. The table includes more than 150,000 clones, 94% detected once. V gave up 1 base and J gave up 5 bases, with 11 bases separating them. The CDR3 is made up of 14 amino acids. CDR1 and CDR2 (germline): SGHTA, FQGNSA. The entry originates in a study of T cell responses to AZD1222 COVID-19 vaccine. Study-wide points: White British ancestry dominated among donors, who included more females, and clonal diversity was possibly underestimated. Within unmutated variant regions lay the reported targets of nearly half of spike-specific TCRs. The study found vaccine-associated CD4 TCRs spanning spike, dominant at 160-218 and 743-854.

Some second doses came at about 4 weeks and others at about 12 weeks; these were pooled. Specimen: peripheral blood, collected 28 days after the second AZD1222 dose. The receptor was isolated from an adult who received the AZD1222 COVID-19 vaccine. The chain employs TRBV7-2 and TRBJ2-5, with D hard to call. CDR3: CASSLGPNRETQYF. The CDR3, as DNA: TGTGCCAGCAGCTTAGGGCCCAACCGGGAGACCCAGTACTTC. Filled out from reference TRBV7-2 and TRBJ2-5, the complete variable domain reads GAGVSQSPSNKVTEKGKDVELRCDPISGHTALYWYRQSLGQGLEFLIYFQGNSAPDKSGLPSDRFSAERTGGSVSTLTIQRTQQEDSAVYLCASSLGPNRETQYFGPGTRLLVL.